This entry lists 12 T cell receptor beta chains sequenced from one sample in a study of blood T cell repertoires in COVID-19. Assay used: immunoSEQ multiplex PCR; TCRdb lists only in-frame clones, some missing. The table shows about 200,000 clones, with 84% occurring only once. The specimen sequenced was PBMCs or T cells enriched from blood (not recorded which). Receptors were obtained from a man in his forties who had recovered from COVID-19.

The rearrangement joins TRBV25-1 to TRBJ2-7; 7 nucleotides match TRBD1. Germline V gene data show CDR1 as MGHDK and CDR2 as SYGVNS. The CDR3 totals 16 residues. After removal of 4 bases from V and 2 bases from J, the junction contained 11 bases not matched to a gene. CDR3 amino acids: CASSGLPGQRTYEQYF. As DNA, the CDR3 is TGTGCCAGCAGTGGGCTCCCGGGACAGCGAACCTACGAGCAGTACTTC.

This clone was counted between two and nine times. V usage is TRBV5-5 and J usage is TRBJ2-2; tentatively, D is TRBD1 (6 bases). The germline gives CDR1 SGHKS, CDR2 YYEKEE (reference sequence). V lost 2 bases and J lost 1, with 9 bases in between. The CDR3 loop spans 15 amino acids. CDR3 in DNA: TGTGCCAGCAGCTTTGGGACACAGAACACCGGGGAGCTGTTTTTT. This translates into CASSFGTQNTGELFF.

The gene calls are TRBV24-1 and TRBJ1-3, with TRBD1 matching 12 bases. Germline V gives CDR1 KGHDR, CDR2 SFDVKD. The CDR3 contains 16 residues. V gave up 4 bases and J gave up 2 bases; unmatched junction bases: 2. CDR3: CATSEGTGGTGNTIYF. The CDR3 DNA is TGTGCCACCAGTGAGGGGACAGGGGGCACTGGAAACACCATATATTTT.

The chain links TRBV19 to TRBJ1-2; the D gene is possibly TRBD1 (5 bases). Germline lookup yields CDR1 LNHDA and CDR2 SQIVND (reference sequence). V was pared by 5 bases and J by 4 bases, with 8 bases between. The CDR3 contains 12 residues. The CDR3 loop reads CASSEGAYGYTF. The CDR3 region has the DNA TGTGCCAGTAGTGAAGGGGCCTATGGCTACACCTTC.

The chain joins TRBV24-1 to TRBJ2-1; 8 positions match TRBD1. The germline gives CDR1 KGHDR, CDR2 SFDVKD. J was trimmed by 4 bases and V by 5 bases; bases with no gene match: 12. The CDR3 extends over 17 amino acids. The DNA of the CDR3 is TGTGCCACCAGTGGCATAACGGGACAGGCGGGATACAATGAGCAGTTCTTC. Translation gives CATSGITGQAGYNEQFF.

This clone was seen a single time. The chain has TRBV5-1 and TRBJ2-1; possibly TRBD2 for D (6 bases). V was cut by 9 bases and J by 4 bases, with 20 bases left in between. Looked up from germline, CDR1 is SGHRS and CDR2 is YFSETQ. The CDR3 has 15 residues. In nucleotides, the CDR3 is TGCGCCACCTCGCTCGGGAGAACGGGTTACAATGAGCAGTTCTTC. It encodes CATSLGRTGYNEQFF.

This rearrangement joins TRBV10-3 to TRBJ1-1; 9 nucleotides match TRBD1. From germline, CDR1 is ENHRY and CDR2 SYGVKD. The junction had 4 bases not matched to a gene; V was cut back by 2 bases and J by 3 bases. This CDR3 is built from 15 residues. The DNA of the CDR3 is TGTGCCATCAGTGAGGGGACAGGGAGGGACACTGAAGCTTTCTTT. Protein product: CAISEGTGRDTEAFF.

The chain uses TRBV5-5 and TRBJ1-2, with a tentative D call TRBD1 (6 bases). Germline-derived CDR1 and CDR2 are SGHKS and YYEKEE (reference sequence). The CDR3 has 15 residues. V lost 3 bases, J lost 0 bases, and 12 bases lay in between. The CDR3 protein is CASSSTGPSNYGYTF. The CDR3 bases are TGTGCCAGCAGCTCCACAGGGCCCTCTAACTATGGCTACACCTTC.

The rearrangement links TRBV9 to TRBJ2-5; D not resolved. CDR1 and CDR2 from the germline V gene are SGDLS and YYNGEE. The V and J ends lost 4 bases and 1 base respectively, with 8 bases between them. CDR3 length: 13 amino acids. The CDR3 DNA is TGTGCCAGCAGCTCGTTTCTCCAAGAGACCCAGTACTTC. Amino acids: CASSSFLQETQYF.

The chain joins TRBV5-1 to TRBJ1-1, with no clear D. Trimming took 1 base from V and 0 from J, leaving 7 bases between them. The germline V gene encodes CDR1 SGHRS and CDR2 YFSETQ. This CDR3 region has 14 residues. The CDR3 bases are TGCGCCAGCAGCTTGACACCTTTGAACACTGAAGCTTTCTTT. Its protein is CASSLTPLNTEAFF.

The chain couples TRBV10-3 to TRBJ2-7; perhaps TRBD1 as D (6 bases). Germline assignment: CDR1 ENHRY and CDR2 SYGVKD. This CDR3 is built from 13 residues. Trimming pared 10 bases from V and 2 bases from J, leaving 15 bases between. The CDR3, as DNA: TGTGCCACCAAGACCGGACAGACCTACGAGCAGTACTTC. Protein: CATKTGQTYEQYF.

Here the CDR3 reads CAGQGASEAFF. DNA of the CDR3: TGTGCCGGACAGGGGGCGTCTGAAGCTTTCTTT. The rearrangement links TRBV30 to TRBJ1-1; 11 bases map to TRBD1. The V and J ends lost 8 bases and 6 bases, in that order; junction bases with no gene match: 2. CDR3 size: 11 residues. Germline CDR1 GTSNPN, CDR2 SVGIG (reference sequence).